Listed here are 14 T cell receptor beta chains from one sample, sequenced in a study of blood T cell repertoires in COVID-19. Generated by immunoSEQ multiplex PCR, the TCRdb table keeps only in-frame clones and is missing some. The repertoire holds about 130,000 clones, under 85% seen once, with about 9.6% in the top ten. Sequenced material: peripheral blood. These receptors were taken from a man aged 40-49 years with active or convalescent COVID-19.

The genes are TRBV4-3 and TRBJ2-3, with D perhaps matching TRBD1 (6 bases). In germline, CDR1 is LGHNA, CDR2 YSLEER. This CDR3 contains 16 residues. The V end lost 1 base, the J end lost 4 bases, and 15 bases lay between the germline ends. In DNA form, the CDR3 reads TGCGCCAGCAGCCAAGTAATCGGACAGAGGGCAGATACGCAGTATTTT. Protein sequence: CASSQVIGQRADTQYF.

Note on this clone: Germline and junction disagree at one end, which may indicate a read error. The chain recombines TRBV7-7 with TRBJ2-5; TRBD1 agrees at 9 bases. This CDR3 has 15 residues. Per germline, CDR1 SSHAT and CDR2 FNYEAQ (reference sequence). The CDR3 DNA is TGTGCTAGCAGCTTAGTATTGGGACAGGGAGAGACCCAGTACTTC. Translation gives CASSLVLGQGETQYF.

The chain combines TRBV30 with TRBJ2-1; the D gene is possibly TRBD2 (7 bases). Germline CDR1 is GTSNPN and CDR2 is SVGIG (reference sequence). V was trimmed by 3 bases and J by 2 bases, leaving 17 bases between them. The CDR3 totals 16 residues. CDR3: CAWRGGVGGTYNEQFF. The CDR3 DNA reads as TGTGCCTGGAGGGGAGGGGTAGGGGGAACCTACAATGAGCAGTTCTTC.

This rearrangement joins TRBV12-3 or TRBV12-4 to TRBJ2-5; 8 bases fit TRBD2. V was clipped by 6 bases and J by 4 bases; unmatched bases: 4. The CDR3 extends over 13 amino acids. The CDR3 reads CASRPGGGETQYF. CDR3 DNA: TGTGCCAGCAGGCCCGGGGGGGGAGAGACCCAGTACTTC.

The chain has TRBV28 and TRBJ1-2; D is ambiguous. The germline gives CDR1 MDHEN, CDR2 SYDVKM. The CDR3 is 11 residues long. V gave up 1 base and J gave up 8 bases, with 5 bases separating them. CDR3 in amino acids: CASSLLGGYTF. As DNA, the CDR3 is TGTGCCAGCAGTTTATTGGGCGGCTACACCTTC.

The chain joins TRBV11-2 to TRBJ2-4; D is ambiguous. The germline gives CDR1 SGHAT, CDR2 FQNNGV. This CDR3 is 17 amino acids long. Between the trimmed V and J ends, which lost 5 bases and 0 bases, there was a span of 17 bases. The CDR3 spells CASSVAGFQLAKNIQYF. The DNA of the CDR3 is TGTGCCAGCAGCGTCGCCGGGTTTCAGCTAGCCAAAAACATTCAGTACTTC. The complete variable domain, with remaining parts taken from reference TRBV11-2 and TRBJ2-4, reads EAGVAQSPRYKIIEKRQSVAFWCNPISGHATLYWYQQILGQGPKLLIQFQNNGVVDDSQLPKDRFSAERLKGVDSTLKIQPAKLEDSAVYLCASSVAGFQLAKNIQYFGAGTRLSVL.

This sequence joins TRBV6-5 and TRBJ2-7; tentatively, D is TRBD1 (6 bases). The germline V gene has CDR1 MNHEY and CDR2 SVGAGI. The CDR3 spans 14 residues. V lost 5 bases and J 2 bases, leaving 13 bases between the germline ends. The CDR3 here is CASSPTTGTYEQYF. The DNA of the CDR3 is TGTGCCAGCAGTCCGACGACAGGCACCTACGAGCAGTACTTC.

This chain connects TRBV6-5 to TRBJ2-7; TRBD2 matches 7 bases. Germline V gives CDR1 MNHEY, CDR2 SVGAGI. The V gene end was trimmed by 0 bases and the J gene end by 5 bases; junction bases not matched to a gene: 7. The CDR3 is 15 residues long. CDR3 sequence: CASSYSRLAGHEQYF. The CDR3 coding sequence is TGTGCCAGCAGTTACTCGAGGTTAGCGGGCCACGAGCAGTACTTC.

This chain links TRBV2 with TRBJ1-3; no firm D call. V lost 9 bases, J lost 0 bases, and 15 bases lay in between. CDR3 size: 15 residues. Germline-derived CDR1 and CDR2 are SNHLY and FYNNEI. Here the CDR3 reads CASSKGGISGNTIYF. The CDR3 DNA reads TGTGCCAGTTCAAAGGGAGGGATCTCTGGAAACACCATATATTTT.

The CDR3 sequence: CASSHTDTQYF. CDR3 coding DNA: TGTGCCAGCAGTCACACAGATACGCAGTATTTT. The chain is built from TRBV6-5 and TRBJ2-3; D remains ambiguous. The CDR3 has 11 amino acids. Per the germline V gene, CDR1 is MNHEY and CDR2 is SVGAGI. Trimming shortened V by 5 bases and J by 2 bases, and 2 bases separated the two germline ends.

The chain uses TRBV2 and TRBJ1-2; 7 bases align to TRBD1. Germline loops: CDR1 SNHLY, CDR2 FYNNEI. The CDR3 runs to 15 residues. After removal of 3 bases from V and 1 base from J, the junction contained 5 bases not matched to a gene. In DNA form, the CDR3 reads TGTGCCAGCAGTGATGGAGGGGGCGTTAACTATGGCTACACCTTC. Amino acids: CASSDGGGVNYGYTF.

J is TRBJ1-2 and V is TRBV11-1; 7 bases align to TRBD1. Germline assignment: CDR1 SGHAT and CDR2 FQDESV (reference sequence). V shed 5 bases and J 6 bases; nucleotides not matched to a gene: 9. The CDR3 is 14 residues long. The CDR3 loop reads CASSRNQGEDGYTF. CDR3 nucleotide sequence: TGTGCCAGCAGCCGAAACCAGGGGGAGGATGGCTACACCTTC. Based on the CDR3 plus reference TRBV11-1 and TRBJ1-2, the full variable domain is EAEVAQSPRYKITEKSQAVAFWCDPISGHATLYWYRQILGQGPELLVQFQDESVVDDSQLPKDRFSAERLKGVDSTLKIQPAELGDSAMYLCASSRNQGEDGYTFGSGTRLTVV.

The chain uses TRBV6-2 or TRBV6-3 and TRBJ2-5, with 10 nucleotides matching TRBD2. Per germline, CDR1 MNHEY and CDR2 SVGEGT. J was trimmed by 2 bases and V by 6 bases; bases with no gene match: 15. The CDR3 has 18 amino acids. The CDR3 bases are TGTGCCAGCAGCCCCGCACACCGGACTAGCGGAGGGCAAGAGACCCAGTACTTC. Translating gives CASSPAHRTSGGQETQYF.

The chain is built from TRBV2 and TRBJ1-1, with a weak D call TRBD1 (5 bases). Germline-derived CDR1 and CDR2 are SNHLY and FYNNEI. Trimming took 6 bases from V and 1 from J, leaving 12 bases between them. The CDR3 length is 14 residues. The CDR3 coding sequence is TGTGCCAGCAGGGGGCCGGGTCCGAACACTGAAGCTTTCTTT. Protein sequence: CASRGPGPNTEAFF.